Sequencing of this T cell receptor (beta chain) was carried out in a study of T cell responses to AZD1222 COVID-19 vaccine. A word on this clone: Its antigen is still unknown.

V lost 3 bases to trimming and J lost 8 bases, with 16 bases between them. The CDR3 is 15 amino acids. CDR1 KGHSH and CDR2 LQKENI come from the germline V gene. Generated by immunoSEQ multiplex PCR, the TCRdb table keeps only in-frame clones and is missing some. The table includes some 190,000 clones, 92% detected once. Study-wide points: Targets within unmutated variant regions were reportedly found for nearly half of spike-specific TCRs. At 160-218 and 743-854, vaccine-associated CD4 TCRs were dominant, and they spanned spike. Among AZD1222 vaccinees, only five to seven were seropositive at baseline. A mostly white British donor set with more females was recruited, and clonal diversity was possibly underestimated.

Sequencing was performed on peripheral blood, taken 28 days after the second AZD1222 dose. The origin of this receptor is an adult who received the AZD1222 COVID-19 vaccine. The rearrangement uses TRBV18 and TRBJ1-4, with D perhaps TRBD1 (6 bases). The CDR3 DNA is TGTGCCAGCTCACCCTATCAGGGGAGAGGGGAAAAACTGTTTTTT. Protein product: CASSPYQGRGEKLFF.